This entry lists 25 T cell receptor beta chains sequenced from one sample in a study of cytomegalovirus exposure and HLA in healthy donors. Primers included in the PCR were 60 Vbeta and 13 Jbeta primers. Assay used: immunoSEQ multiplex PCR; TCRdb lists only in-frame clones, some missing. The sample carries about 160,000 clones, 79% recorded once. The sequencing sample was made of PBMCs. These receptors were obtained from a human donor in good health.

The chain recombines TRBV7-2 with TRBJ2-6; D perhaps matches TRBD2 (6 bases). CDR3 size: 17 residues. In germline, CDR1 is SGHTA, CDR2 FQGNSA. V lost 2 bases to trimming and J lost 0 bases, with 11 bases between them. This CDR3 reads CASSLWSGLSGANVLTF. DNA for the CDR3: TGTGCCAGCAGCTTATGGTCGGGACTCTCTGGGGCCAACGTCCTGACTTTC.

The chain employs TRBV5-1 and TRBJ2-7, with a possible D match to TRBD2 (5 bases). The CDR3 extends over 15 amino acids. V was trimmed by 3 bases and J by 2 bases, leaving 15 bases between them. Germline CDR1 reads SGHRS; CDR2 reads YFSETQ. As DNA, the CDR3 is TGCGCCAGCAGCTATCCTGGGAGCCGGCCCTACGAGCAGTACTTC. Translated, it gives CASSYPGSRPYEQYF.

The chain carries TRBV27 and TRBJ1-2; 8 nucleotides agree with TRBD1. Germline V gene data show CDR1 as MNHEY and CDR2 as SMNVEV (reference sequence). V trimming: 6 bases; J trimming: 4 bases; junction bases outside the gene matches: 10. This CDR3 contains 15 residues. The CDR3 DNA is TGTGCCAGCAGATCAACGACAGGGGTGGGCTATGGCTACACCTTC. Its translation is CASRSTTGVGYGYTF.

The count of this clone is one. The CDR3 nucleotides are TGCGCCAGCAGCCCGAAAACAGGGGGCGGGAATCAGCCCCAGCATTTT. Protein: CASSPKTGGGNQPQHF. The genes are TRBV4-1 and TRBJ1-5; 9 bases fit TRBD1. This CDR3 comprises 16 residues. The germline gives CDR1 MGHRA, CDR2 YSYEKL. Trimming removed 4 bases from V and 4 bases from J; junction bases left unmatched: 8.

CDR3: CASSPGDAYEQYF. In DNA, the CDR3 is TGTGCCAGCAGTCCAGGGGATGCCTACGAGCAGTACTTC. The chain joins TRBV25-1 to TRBJ2-7; a possible D gene is TRBD1 (6 bases). Germline V gene lookup returns CDR1 MGHDK and CDR2 SYGVNS. The length of the CDR3 is 13 residues. V was shortened by 5 bases and J by 2 bases, with 10 bases between the two germline ends.

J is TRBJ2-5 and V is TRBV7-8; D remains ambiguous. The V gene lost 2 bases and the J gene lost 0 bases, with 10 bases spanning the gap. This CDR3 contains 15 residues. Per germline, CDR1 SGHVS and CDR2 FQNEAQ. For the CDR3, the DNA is TGTGCCAGCAGCTTAATCGTGTCGGACCAAGAGACCCAGTACTTC. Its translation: CASSLIVSDQETQYF. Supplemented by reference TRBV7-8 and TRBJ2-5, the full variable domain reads GAGVSQSPRYKVAKRGQDVALRCDPISGHVSLFWYQQALGQGPEFLTYFQNEAQLDKSGLPSDRFFAERPEGSVSTLKIQRTQQEDSAVYLCASSLIVSDQETQYFGPGTRLLVL.

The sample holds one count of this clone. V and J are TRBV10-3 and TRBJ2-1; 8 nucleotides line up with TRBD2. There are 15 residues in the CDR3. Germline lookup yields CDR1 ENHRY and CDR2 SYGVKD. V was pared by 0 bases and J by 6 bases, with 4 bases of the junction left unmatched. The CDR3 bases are TGTGCCATCAGTGAGTCGTTAGCGGGGCCCAATGAGCAGTTCTTC. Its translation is CAISESLAGPNEQFF.

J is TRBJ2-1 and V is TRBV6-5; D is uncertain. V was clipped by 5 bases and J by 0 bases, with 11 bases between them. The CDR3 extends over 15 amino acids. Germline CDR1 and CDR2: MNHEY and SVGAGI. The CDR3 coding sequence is TGTGCCAGCAGTCTACGAGGAAGCTCCTACAATGAGCAGTTCTTC. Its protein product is CASSLRGSSYNEQFF.

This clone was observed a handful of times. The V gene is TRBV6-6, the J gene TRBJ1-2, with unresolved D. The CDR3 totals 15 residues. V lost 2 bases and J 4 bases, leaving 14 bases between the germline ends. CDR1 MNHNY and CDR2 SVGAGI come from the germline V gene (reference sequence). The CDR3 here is CASSYGVVTGYGYTF. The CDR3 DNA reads TGTGCCAGCAGTTACGGTGTGGTTACGGGCTATGGCTACACCTTC.

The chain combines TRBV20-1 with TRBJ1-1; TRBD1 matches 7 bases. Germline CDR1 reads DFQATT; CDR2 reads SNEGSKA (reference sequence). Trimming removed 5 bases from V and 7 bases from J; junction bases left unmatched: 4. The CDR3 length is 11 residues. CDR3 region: CSAPGTVEAFF. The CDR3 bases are TGCAGTGCTCCGGGGACAGTTGAAGCTTTCTTT.

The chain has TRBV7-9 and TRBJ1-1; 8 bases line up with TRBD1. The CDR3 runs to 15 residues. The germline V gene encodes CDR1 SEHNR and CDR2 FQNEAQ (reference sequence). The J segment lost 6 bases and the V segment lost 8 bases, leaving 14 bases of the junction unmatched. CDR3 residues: CASYTYQGAVAEAFF. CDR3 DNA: TGTGCCAGCTACACTTATCAGGGGGCGGTGGCTGAAGCTTTCTTT.

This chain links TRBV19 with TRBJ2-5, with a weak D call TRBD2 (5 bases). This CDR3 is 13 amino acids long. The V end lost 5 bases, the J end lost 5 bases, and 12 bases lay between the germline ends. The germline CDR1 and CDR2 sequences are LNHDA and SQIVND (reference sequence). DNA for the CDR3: TGTGCCAGTAGTGAGGGAGTTGGGGAGACCCAGTACTTC. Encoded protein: CASSEGVGETQYF.

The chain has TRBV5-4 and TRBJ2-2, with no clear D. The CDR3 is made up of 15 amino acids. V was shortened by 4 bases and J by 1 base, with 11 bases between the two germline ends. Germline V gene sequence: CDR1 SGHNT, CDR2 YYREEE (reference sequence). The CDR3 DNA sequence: TGTGCCAGCAGCCCCGAGAGACAGAACACCGGGGAGCTGTTTTTT. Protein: CASSPERQNTGELFF.

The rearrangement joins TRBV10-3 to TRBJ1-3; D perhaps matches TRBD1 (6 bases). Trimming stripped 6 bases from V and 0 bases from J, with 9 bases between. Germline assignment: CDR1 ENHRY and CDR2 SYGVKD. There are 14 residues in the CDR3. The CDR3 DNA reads TGTGCCATCAGGGACAGCCTCTCTGGAAACACCATATATTTT. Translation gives CAIRDSLSGNTIYF.

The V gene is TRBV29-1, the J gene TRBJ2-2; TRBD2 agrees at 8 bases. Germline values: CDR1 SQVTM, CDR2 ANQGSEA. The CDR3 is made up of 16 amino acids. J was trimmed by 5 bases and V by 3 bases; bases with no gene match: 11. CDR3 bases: TGCAGCGTTGATCCCGCGGGAGTAGCGGGAACCGGGGAGCTGTTTTTT. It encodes CSVDPAGVAGTGELFF.

The CDR3 protein is CASSLDRDEQYF. The CDR3 coding sequence is TGTGCCAGCAGCTTAGATCGAGACGAGCAGTACTTC. The chain joins TRBV11-2 to TRBJ2-7; unclear D gene. V lost 0 bases and J lost 5, with 5 bases in between. The CDR3 spans 12 residues. Looked up from germline, CDR1 is SGHAT and CDR2 is FQNNGV.

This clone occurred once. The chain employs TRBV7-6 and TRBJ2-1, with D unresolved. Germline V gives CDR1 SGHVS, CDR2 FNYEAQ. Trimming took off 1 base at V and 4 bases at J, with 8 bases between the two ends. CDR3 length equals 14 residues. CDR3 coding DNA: TGTGCCAGCAGCTTAGGTCCAGTATACAATGAGCAGTTCTTC. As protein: CASSLGPVYNEQFF. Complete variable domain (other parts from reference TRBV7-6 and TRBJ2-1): GAGVSQSPRYKVTKRGQDVALRCDPISGHVSLYWYRQALGQGPEFLTYFNYEAQQDKSGLPNDRFSAERPEGSISTLTIQRTEQRDSAMYRCASSLGPVYNEQFFGPGTRLTVL.

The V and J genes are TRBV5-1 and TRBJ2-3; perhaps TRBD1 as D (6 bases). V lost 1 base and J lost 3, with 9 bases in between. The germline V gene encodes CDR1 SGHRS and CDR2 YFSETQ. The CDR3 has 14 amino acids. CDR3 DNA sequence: TGCGCCAGCAGCTTGTGGGGGCGTACAGATACGCAGTATTTT. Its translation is CASSLWGRTDTQYF.

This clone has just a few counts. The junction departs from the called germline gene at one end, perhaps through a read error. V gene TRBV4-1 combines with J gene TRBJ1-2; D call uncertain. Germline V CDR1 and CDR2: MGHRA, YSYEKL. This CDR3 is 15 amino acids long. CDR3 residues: CARKERGGRIYGYPF. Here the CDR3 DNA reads TGCGCCAGAAAGGAACGGGGTGGGCGGATCTATGGCTACCCCTTC.

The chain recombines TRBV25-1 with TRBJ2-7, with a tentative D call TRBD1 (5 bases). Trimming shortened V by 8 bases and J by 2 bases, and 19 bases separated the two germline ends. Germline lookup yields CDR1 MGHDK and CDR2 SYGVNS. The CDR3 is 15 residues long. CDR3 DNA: TGTGCCAGCCCCGGGTTCGTCAGGGTAACCTACGAGCAGTACTTC. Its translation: CASPGFVRVTYEQYF.

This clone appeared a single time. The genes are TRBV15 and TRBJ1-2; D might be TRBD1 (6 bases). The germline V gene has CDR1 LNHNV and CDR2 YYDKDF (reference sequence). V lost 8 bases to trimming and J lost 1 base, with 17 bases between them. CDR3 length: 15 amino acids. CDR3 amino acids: CATLPGGGLNYGYTF. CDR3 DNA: TGTGCCACCTTACCCGGGGGGGGCCTTAACTATGGCTACACCTTC. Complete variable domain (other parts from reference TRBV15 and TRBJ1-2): DAMVIQNPRYQVTQFGKPVTLSCSQTLNHNVMYWYQQKSSQAPKLLFHYYDKDFNNEADTPDNFQSRRPNTSFCFLDIRSPGLGDTAMYLCATLPGGGLNYGYTFGSGTRLTVV.

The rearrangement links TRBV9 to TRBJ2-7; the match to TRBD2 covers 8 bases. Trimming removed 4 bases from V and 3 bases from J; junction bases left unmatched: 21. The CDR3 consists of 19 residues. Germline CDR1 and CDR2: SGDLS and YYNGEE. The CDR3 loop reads CASSSSRSSGRERGYEQYF. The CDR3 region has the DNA TGTGCCAGCAGCTCAAGTCGAAGCAGCGGGAGAGAACGGGGCTACGAGCAGTACTTC.

CDR3 in DNA: TGTGCCAGCAGCCTGGGTGCAGGGAACCACGAGCAGTACTTC. Translating gives CASSLGAGNHEQYF. The genes are TRBV5-6 and TRBJ2-7; a possible D gene is TRBD1 (5 bases). Per the germline V gene, CDR1 is SGHDT and CDR2 is YYEEEE. The CDR3 runs to 14 residues. Trimming cost V 4 bases and J 5 bases, with 16 bases left between them. Filled out from reference TRBV5-6 and TRBJ2-7, the complete variable domain reads DAGVTQSPTHLIKTRGQQVTLRCSPKSGHDTVSWYQQALGQGPQFIFQYYEEEERQRGNFPDRFSGHQFPNYSSELNVNALLLGDSALYLCASSLGAGNHEQYFGPGTRLTVT.

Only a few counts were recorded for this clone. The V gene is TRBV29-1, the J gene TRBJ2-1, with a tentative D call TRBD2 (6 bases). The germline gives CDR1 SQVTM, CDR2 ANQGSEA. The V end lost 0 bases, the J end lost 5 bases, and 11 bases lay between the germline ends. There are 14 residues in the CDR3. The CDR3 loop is CSVEERGNNNEQFF. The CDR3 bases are TGCAGCGTTGAAGAGCGGGGTAACAACAATGAGCAGTTCTTC.

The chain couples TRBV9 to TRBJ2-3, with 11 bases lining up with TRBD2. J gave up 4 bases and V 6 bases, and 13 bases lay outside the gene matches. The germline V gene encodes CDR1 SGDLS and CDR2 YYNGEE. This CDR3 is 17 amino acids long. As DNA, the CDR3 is TGTGCCAGCACGCCTGGACTAGCGGGCGATCTCGCAGATACGCAGTATTTT. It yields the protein CASTPGLAGDLADTQYF.